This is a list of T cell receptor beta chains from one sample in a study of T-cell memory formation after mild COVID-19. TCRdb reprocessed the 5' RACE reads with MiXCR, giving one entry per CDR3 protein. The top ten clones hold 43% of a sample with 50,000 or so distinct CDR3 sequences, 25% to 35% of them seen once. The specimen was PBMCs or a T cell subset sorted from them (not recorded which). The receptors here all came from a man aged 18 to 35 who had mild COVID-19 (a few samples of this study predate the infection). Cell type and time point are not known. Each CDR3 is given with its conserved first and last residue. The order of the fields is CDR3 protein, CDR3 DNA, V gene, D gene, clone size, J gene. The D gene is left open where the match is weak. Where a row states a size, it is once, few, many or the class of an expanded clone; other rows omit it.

cdr3_aa: CASSTWTLHETQYF; cdr3_nt: TGTGCCAGCAGCACTTGGACACTTCATGAGACCCAGTACTTC; v_call: TRBV11-2; d_call: NA; clone_size: NA; j_call: TRBJ2-5
cdr3_aa: CASSHKDREGGTGELFF; cdr3_nt: TGCGCCAGCAGCCATAAGGACAGGGAAGGGGGCACCGGGGAGCTGTTTTTT; v_call: TRBV4-1; d_call: TRBD1; clone_size: NA; j_call: TRBJ2-2
cdr3_aa: CATRTGGGQPQHF; cdr3_nt: TGTGCCACCCGGACAGGGGGCGGTCAGCCCCAGCATTTT; v_call: TRBV6-5; d_call: TRBD1; clone_size: NA; j_call: TRBJ1-5
cdr3_aa: CASSWAGGNEQFF; cdr3_nt: TGTGCCAGCAGTTGGGCGGGGGGGAATGAGCAGTTCTTC; v_call: TRBV6-5; d_call: TRBD2; clone_size: few; j_call: TRBJ2-1
cdr3_aa: CASSNHGGPGDTQYF; cdr3_nt: TGTGCCAGCAGCAACCACGGGGGGCCGGGAGATACGCAGTATTTT; v_call: TRBV7-3; d_call: NA; clone_size: NA; j_call: TRBJ2-3
cdr3_aa: CASSSGTGLGETQYF; cdr3_nt: TGCGCCAGCAGCTCCGGGACAGGATTGGGGGAGACCCAGTACTTC; v_call: TRBV5-1; d_call: TRBD1; clone_size: NA; j_call: TRBJ2-5
cdr3_aa: CASSSFPRLAEANYGYTF; cdr3_nt: TGTGCCAGCAGTTCCTTCCCAAGGTTAGCGGAGGCTAACTATGGCTACACCTTC; v_call: TRBV6-2/TRBV6-3; d_call: NA; clone_size: NA; j_call: TRBJ1-2
cdr3_aa: CASSDQGDTDTQYF; cdr3_nt: TGCGCCAGCAGCGATCAGGGGGACACAGATACGCAGTATTTT; v_call: TRBV4-1; d_call: TRBD1; clone_size: NA; j_call: TRBJ2-3
cdr3_aa: CASSTSPAGEEQFF; cdr3_nt: TGTGCCAGCAGCACCTCCCCAGCGGGAGAAGAGCAGTTCTTC; v_call: TRBV21-1; d_call: NA; clone_size: few; j_call: TRBJ2-1
cdr3_aa: CASSVGATGEQYF; cdr3_nt: TGTGCCAGCAGTGTCGGGGCCACGGGTGAGCAGTACTTC; v_call: TRBV6-5; d_call: NA; clone_size: few; j_call: TRBJ2-7
cdr3_aa: CASSATRTGEQFF; cdr3_nt: TGTGCCAGTAGTGCCACTCGGACAGGGGAGCAGTTCTTC; v_call: TRBV19; d_call: TRBD1; clone_size: NA; j_call: TRBJ2-1
cdr3_aa: CASSEVVGGLRKSEQYF; cdr3_nt: TGTGCCAGCAGTGAAGTGGTCGGGGGGCTCAGAAAGAGCGAGCAGTACTTC; v_call: TRBV6-1; d_call: NA; clone_size: few; j_call: TRBJ2-7
cdr3_aa: CASSYSVVWANVLTF; cdr3_nt: TGTGCCAGCAGTTACTCGGTGGTCTGGGCCAACGTCCTGACTTTC; v_call: TRBV6-5; d_call: NA; clone_size: NA; j_call: TRBJ2-6
cdr3_aa: CSASDRGYTGELFF; cdr3_nt: TGCAGTGCTTCCGACAGGGGGTACACCGGGGAGCTGTTTTTT; v_call: TRBV20-1; d_call: TRBD1; clone_size: NA; j_call: TRBJ2-2
cdr3_aa: CASSQDVGSSDTQYF; cdr3_nt: TGCGCCAGCAGCCAAGACGTTGGCTCGTCGGATACGCAGTATTTT; v_call: TRBV4-3; d_call: NA; clone_size: NA; j_call: TRBJ2-3
cdr3_aa: CASSLADTGELFF; cdr3_nt: TGTGCCAGCAGCTTAGCCGACACCGGGGAGCTGTTTTTT; v_call: TRBV7-9; d_call: NA; clone_size: NA; j_call: TRBJ2-2
cdr3_aa: CATGTSGASDTQYF; cdr3_nt: TGTGCCACCGGGACTAGCGGGGCCTCAGATACGCAGTATTTT; v_call: TRBV7-7; d_call: TRBD2; clone_size: few; j_call: TRBJ2-3
cdr3_aa: CASSLLDPHSNQPQHF; cdr3_nt: TGTGCCAGCAGCCTGCTGGACCCTCATAGCAATCAGCCCCAGCATTTT; v_call: TRBV7-8; d_call: NA; clone_size: few; j_call: TRBJ1-5
cdr3_aa: CASTGGTEEYF; cdr3_nt: TGTGCCAGCACGGGAGGGACAGAAGAGTATTTT; v_call: TRBV6-5; d_call: NA; clone_size: NA; j_call: TRBJ2-3
cdr3_aa: CASSLLAGISTDTQYF; cdr3_nt: TGTGCCAGCAGCTTACTAGCGGGGATTAGCACAGATACGCAGTATTTT; v_call: TRBV7-8; d_call: TRBD2; clone_size: NA; j_call: TRBJ2-3
cdr3_aa: CASSSGGKLFF; cdr3_nt: TGTGCCAGCAGTTCGGGCGGAAAACTGTTTTTT; v_call: TRBV27; d_call: NA; clone_size: NA; j_call: TRBJ1-4
cdr3_aa: CASSTGRSDTQYF; cdr3_nt: TGTGCCAGCAGTACGGGGCGGTCAGATACGCAGTATTTT; v_call: TRBV7-9; d_call: NA; clone_size: NA; j_call: TRBJ2-3
cdr3_aa: CASSSEDRAVEQYF; cdr3_nt: TGTGCCAGCAGCTCAGAGGACAGAGCGGTCGAGCAGTACTTC; v_call: TRBV7-6; d_call: NA; clone_size: few; j_call: TRBJ2-7
cdr3_aa: CASSVGEGESAQYF; cdr3_nt: TGTGCCAGCAGCGTAGGAGAGGGGGAGAGCGCCCAGTACTTC; v_call: TRBV9; d_call: NA; clone_size: NA; j_call: TRBJ2-5
cdr3_aa: CASSQKTVIGTQYF; cdr3_nt: TGCGCCAGCAGCCAAAAGACAGTCATTGGCACGCAGTATTTT; v_call: TRBV4-1; d_call: NA; clone_size: few; j_call: TRBJ2-3
cdr3_aa: CASSQDLIGGENYEQYF; cdr3_nt: TGTGCCAGCAGCCAAGATCTTATCGGGGGGGAGAATTACGAGCAGTACTTC; v_call: TRBV4-2; d_call: TRBD2; clone_size: few; j_call: TRBJ2-7
cdr3_aa: CSAPSGTGDTGELFF; cdr3_nt: TGCAGTGCTCCTTCCGGGACAGGGGACACCGGGGAGCTGTTTTTT; v_call: TRBV20-1; d_call: TRBD1; clone_size: NA; j_call: TRBJ2-2
cdr3_aa: CASTKGGPDEKLFF; cdr3_nt: TGTGCCAGCACCAAGGGGGGCCCGGATGAAAAACTGTTTTTT; v_call: TRBV7-9; d_call: NA; clone_size: NA; j_call: TRBJ1-4
cdr3_aa: CASSQEDRQETQYF; cdr3_nt: TGTGCCAGCAGCCAAGAGGACAGACAAGAGACCCAGTACTTC; v_call: TRBV4-2; d_call: NA; clone_size: few; j_call: TRBJ2-5
cdr3_aa: CATSGEQTYYGYTF; cdr3_nt: TGTGCCACCAGCGGAGAGCAGACCTACTATGGCTACACCTTC; v_call: TRBV15; d_call: NA; clone_size: NA; j_call: TRBJ1-2
cdr3_aa: CASSQVIREDTDTQYF; cdr3_nt: TGTGCCAGCAGCCAAGTGATCCGGGAAGACACAGATACGCAGTATTTT; v_call: TRBV4-2; d_call: NA; clone_size: NA; j_call: TRBJ2-3
cdr3_aa: CASSFGGIAYEQYF; cdr3_nt: TGTGCCAGCAGCTTCGGCGGTATAGCTTACGAGCAGTACTTC; v_call: TRBV5-5; d_call: NA; clone_size: NA; j_call: TRBJ2-7
cdr3_aa: CSARAQDSKYEQYF; cdr3_nt: TGCAGTGCTAGAGCACAGGACAGCAAGTACGAGCAGTACTTC; v_call: TRBV20-1; d_call: NA; clone_size: NA; j_call: TRBJ2-7
cdr3_aa: CASSPSRKRNNEQFF; cdr3_nt: TGTGCCAGCAGCCCCAGTCGAAAAAGGAACAATGAGCAGTTCTTC; v_call: TRBV7-9; d_call: NA; clone_size: NA; j_call: TRBJ2-1
cdr3_aa: CASSVLAGARNNEQFF; cdr3_nt: TGTGCCAGCAGTGTCCTAGCAGGGGCGAGGAACAATGAGCAGTTCTTC; v_call: TRBV2; d_call: NA; clone_size: NA; j_call: TRBJ2-1
cdr3_aa: CASSIESNYGYTF; cdr3_nt: TGTGCCAGTAGTATAGAGAGTAACTATGGCTACACCTTC; v_call: TRBV19; d_call: NA; clone_size: NA; j_call: TRBJ1-2
cdr3_aa: CASSSTLTGPPEAFF; cdr3_nt: TGTGCCAGCAGCTCTACCCTGACAGGGCCCCCTGAAGCTTTCTTT; v_call: TRBV7-9; d_call: TRBD1; clone_size: NA; j_call: TRBJ1-1
cdr3_aa: CASSHLPYTDTQYF; cdr3_nt: TGCGCCAGCAGCCACTTACCTTACACAGATACGCAGTATTTT; v_call: TRBV4-3; d_call: NA; clone_size: few; j_call: TRBJ2-3
cdr3_aa: CASSVDSTDTQYF; cdr3_nt: TGTGCCAGCAGCGTGGACAGTACAGATACGCAGTATTTT; v_call: TRBV7-9; d_call: NA; clone_size: NA; j_call: TRBJ2-3